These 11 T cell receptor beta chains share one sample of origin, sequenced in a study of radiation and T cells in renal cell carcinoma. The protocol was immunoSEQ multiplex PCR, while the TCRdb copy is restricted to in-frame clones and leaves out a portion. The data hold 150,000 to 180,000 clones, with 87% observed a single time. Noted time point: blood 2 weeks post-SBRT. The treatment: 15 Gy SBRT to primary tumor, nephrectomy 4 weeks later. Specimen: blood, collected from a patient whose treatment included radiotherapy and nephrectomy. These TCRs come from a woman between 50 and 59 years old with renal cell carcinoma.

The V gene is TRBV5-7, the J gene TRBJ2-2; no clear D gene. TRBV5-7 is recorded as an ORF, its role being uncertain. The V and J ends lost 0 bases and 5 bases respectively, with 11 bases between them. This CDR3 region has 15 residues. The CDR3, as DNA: TGTGCCAGCAGCTTGGTTTCAGGCCTGACCGGGGAGCTGTTTTTT. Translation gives CASSLVSGLTGELFF.

In DNA, the CDR3 is TGTGCCAGCAGTCAAACAGCTATAAATCAGCCCCAGCATTTT. It specifies CASSQTAINQPQHF. The rearrangement joins TRBV2 to TRBJ1-5; D is uncertain. Germline V gives CDR1 SNHLY, CDR2 FYNNEI. V was trimmed by 5 bases and J by 4 bases, leaving 12 bases between them. CDR3 size: 14 residues.

The CDR3 region has the DNA TGTGCCAGTAGTGCCGCCGTAACGGAGACCCAGTACTTC. It is translated as CASSAAVTETQYF. The V and J genes are TRBV19 and TRBJ2-5, with D unresolved. In germline, CDR1 is LNHDA, CDR2 SQIVND (reference sequence). Trimming removed 5 bases at V and 5 bases at J, with 12 bases between. This CDR3 spans 13 amino acids.

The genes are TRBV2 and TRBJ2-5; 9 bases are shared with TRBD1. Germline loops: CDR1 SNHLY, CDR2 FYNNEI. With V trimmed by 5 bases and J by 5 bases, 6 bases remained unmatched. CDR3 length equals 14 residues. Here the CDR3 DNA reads TGTGCCAGCAGTACAACAGGGGGCTGGGAGACCCAGTACTTC. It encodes CASSTTGGWETQYF.

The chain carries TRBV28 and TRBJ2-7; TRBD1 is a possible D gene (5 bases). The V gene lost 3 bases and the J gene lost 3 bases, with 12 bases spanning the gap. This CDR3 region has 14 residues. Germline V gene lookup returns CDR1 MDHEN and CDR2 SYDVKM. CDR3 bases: TGTGCCAGCAGTTTGAGGCAGGGTCACTACGAGCAGTACTTC. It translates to CASSLRQGHYEQYF.

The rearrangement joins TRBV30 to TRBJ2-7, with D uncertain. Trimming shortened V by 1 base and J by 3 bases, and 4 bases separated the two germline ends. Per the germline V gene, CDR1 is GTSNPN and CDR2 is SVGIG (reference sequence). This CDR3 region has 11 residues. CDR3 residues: CAWSEGYEQYF. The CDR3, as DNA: TGTGCCTGGAGTGAGGGCTACGAGCAGTACTTC.

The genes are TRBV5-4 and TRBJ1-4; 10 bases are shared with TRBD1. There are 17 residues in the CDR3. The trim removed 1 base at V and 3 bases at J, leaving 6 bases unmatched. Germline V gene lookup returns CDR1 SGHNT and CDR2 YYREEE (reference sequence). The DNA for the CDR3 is TGTGCCAGCAGCTTGCGACAGGGGGCTTTGGCTAATGAAAAACTGTTTTTT. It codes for CASSLRQGALANEKLFF.

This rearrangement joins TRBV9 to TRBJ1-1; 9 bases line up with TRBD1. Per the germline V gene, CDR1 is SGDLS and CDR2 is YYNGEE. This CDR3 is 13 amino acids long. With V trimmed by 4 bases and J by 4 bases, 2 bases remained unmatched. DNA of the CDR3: TGTGCCAGCAGCCAGACAGGGGGCACTGAAGCTTTCTTT. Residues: CASSQTGGTEAFF.

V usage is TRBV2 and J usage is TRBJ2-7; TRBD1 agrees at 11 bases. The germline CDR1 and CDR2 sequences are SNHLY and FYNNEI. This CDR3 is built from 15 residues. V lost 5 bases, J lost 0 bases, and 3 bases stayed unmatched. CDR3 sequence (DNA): TGTGCCAGCAGTTCGGGACAGGGGGTCTCCTACGAGCAGTACTTC. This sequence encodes CASSSGQGVSYEQYF.

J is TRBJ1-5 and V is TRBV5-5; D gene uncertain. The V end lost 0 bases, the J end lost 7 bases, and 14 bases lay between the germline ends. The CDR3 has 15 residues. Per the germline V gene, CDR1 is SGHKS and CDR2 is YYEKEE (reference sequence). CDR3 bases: TGTGCCAGCAGCTTGGTGCTTGCCGTAAAGCAGCCCCAGCATTTT. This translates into CASSLVLAVKQPQHF. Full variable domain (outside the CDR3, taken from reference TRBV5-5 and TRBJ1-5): DAGVTQSPTHLIKTRGQQVTLRCSPISGHKSVSWYQQVLGQGPQFIFQYYEKEERGRGNFPDRFSARQFPNYSSELNVNALLLGDSALYLCASSLVLAVKQPQHFGDGTRLSIL.

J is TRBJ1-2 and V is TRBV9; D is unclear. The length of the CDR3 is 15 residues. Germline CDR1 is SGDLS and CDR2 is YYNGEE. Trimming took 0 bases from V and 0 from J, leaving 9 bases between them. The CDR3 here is CASSVEAAANYGYTF. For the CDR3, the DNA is TGTGCCAGCAGCGTAGAGGCAGCTGCTAACTATGGCTACACCTTC.